This T cell receptor (beta chain) was observed in a study of blood T cells in healthy people across ages. Trimming removed 4 bases from V and 9 bases from J, with 13 bases in between. The CDR3 is 13 residues long. Germline CDR1 reads MDHEN; CDR2 reads SYDVKM. Using a J-beta primer mix together with a sample-barcoded 5' primer, a second PCR was run for about 7 to 12 cycles. TCRdb passed the 5' RACE reads through MiXCR, listing each CDR3 protein once. This repertoire shows approximately 780,000 distinct CDR3 sequences, about a quarter found once; its top ten account for around 3%. The sample also formed part of further work on T cells of mothers and their children. From that second work: It was related mother-child pairs that showed slightly higher overlap than unrelated pairs, without reaching significance.

The sample was blood. The chain uses TRBV28 and TRBJ1-5, with D unresolved. This TCR derives from a boy aged 5-17 years in good health. CDR3: CASSYSDRRPQHF. The DNA for the CDR3 is TGTGCCAGCAGTTATTCAGATCGAAGGCCCCAGCATTTT.